This TCR beta chain originates from a study of post-analysis software for immune sequencing data. Study summary: Several disease courses (relapsing-remitting, secondary progressive and progressive-relapsing) of multiple sclerosis were included. General study findings and limits: Compared with controls, patients showed significantly lower normalized Chao1 diversity. Pronounced co-clustering by F measure was evident among identically batched samples.

Unique molecular identifiers were present in the TCR beta cDNA libraries. Each CDR3 protein gets one entry after TCRdb re-called the PCR reads with MiXCR. The table records around 180,000 distinct CDR3 sequences, 30% of them present only once. The table lists this clonotype with a few counts. Its antigen is not identified. The specimen sequenced was blood. This receptor was obtained from a girl between 5 and 17 years old with multiple sclerosis.

The DNA of the CDR3 is TGCAGCGTAGATCGCAATCCGGGACTAAACAATGAGCAGTTCTTC. Its translation is CSVDRNPGLNNEQFF. The chain is built from TRBV29-1 and TRBJ2-1, with TRBD2 matching 7 bases. This CDR3 comprises 15 residues. CDR1 is SQVTM and CDR2 is ANQGSEA in the germline V gene. The V segment lost 6 bases and the J segment 5 bases; nucleotides outside the gene matches: 13.